The clone carrying this TCR beta chain was recorded many times. The data originate from a study of blood T cells in healthy people across ages. Next came a second PCR, run for about 6 to 12 cycles, which used a sample-barcoded 5' primer along with a J-beta primer mix. Each TCR beta cDNA got a 12-nucleotide random molecular identifier. MiXCR, applied by TCRdb to the 5' RACE reads, yields one record per CDR3 protein. The sample lists approximately 810,000 distinct CDR3 sequences; under 30% were seen once. The length of the CDR3 is 16 residues. The V gene lost 5 bases and the J gene lost 5 bases, with 19 bases spanning the gap.

This sequence joins TRBV12-3 or TRBV12-4 and TRBJ2-1, with D possibly matching TRBD2 (6 bases). This TCR came from an elderly woman in good health. The specimen was blood. The CDR3 DNA follows: TGTGCCAGCAGTGACGGAGGGAGAAAAAGAAACAATGAGCAGTTCTTC. Its protein product is CASSDGGRKRNNEQFF.